This T cell receptor (beta chain) was sequenced in a study of T cell responses to AZD1222 COVID-19 vaccine. General observations from the study: Of the AZD1222 recipients, only five to seven were seropositive at baseline.

V shed 7 bases and J 4 bases; nucleotides not matched to a gene: 8. The CDR3 length is 17 residues. Germline lookup yields CDR1 LNHDA and CDR2 SQIVND (reference sequence). Regarding this clone: What it recognizes is unknown.

Data came from immunoSEQ multiplex PCR; TCRdb stores just in-frame clones and leaves some out. The table shows around 150,000 clones, with roughly 90% occurring only once. The material sequenced was peripheral blood, taken 28 days after the second AZD1222 dose. The sequence derives from an adult who received the AZD1222 COVID-19 vaccine. The V gene is TRBV19, the J gene TRBJ2-6; 12 bases fit TRBD1. In DNA, the CDR3 is TGTGCCAGTAATACGGGACAGGGGGCTATGGGGGCCAACGTCCTGACTTTC. Protein sequence: CASNTGQGAMGANVLTF.